These 10 T cell receptor beta chains came from one sample sequenced in a study of T cell repertoires in cytomegalovirus infection. From the reads, TCRdb called clonotypes with MiXCR, one entry per CDR3 protein. Of almost 550,000 distinct CDR3 sequences in the sample, approximately 15% were seen once. Source material: CD8+ T cells from PBMCs. These receptors originate from a human donor in good health (CMV status not recorded). Some clones in this sample may be carry-over from other donors' samples.

The V gene is TRBV29-1, the J gene TRBJ1-2, with TRBD1 matching over 11 bases. This CDR3 comprises 13 residues. Germline V gene sequence: CDR1 SQVTM, CDR2 ANQGSEA. J lost 6 bases, V lost 6 bases, and 6 bases had no gene match. The CDR3 DNA reads as TGCAGCGTAAGGACAGGGGGCTCAAATGGCTACACCTTC. Residues: CSVRTGGSNGYTF.

This clonotype showed up just a few times. This sequence joins TRBV2 and TRBJ2-7; 11 bases match TRBD1. Germline V gene lookup returns CDR1 SNHLY and CDR2 FYNNEI. V was pared by 10 bases and J by 1 base, with 9 bases of the junction left unmatched. The CDR3 consists of 15 residues. The CDR3 reads CATGFGTGGSYEQYF. The DNA for the CDR3 is TGTGCCACCGGCTTCGGGACAGGGGGTTCCTACGAGCAGTACTTC.

This clonotype was counted ten times or more. The rearrangement uses TRBV12-3 or TRBV12-4 and TRBJ1-3; D not resolved. This CDR3 spans 13 amino acids. V was clipped by 0 bases and J by 2 bases, with 2 bases between them. In DNA form, the CDR3 reads TGTGCCAGCAGTTTAGCCCCTGGAAACACCATATATTTT. Protein sequence: CASSLAPGNTIYF.

This clonotype appeared many times. The V and J genes are TRBV12-3 or TRBV12-4 and TRBJ2-3; no reliable D call. The CDR3 loop spans 15 amino acids. V lost 5 bases and J 0 bases, leaving 12 bases between the germline ends. Written as DNA, the CDR3 is TGTGCCAGCAGTGTGGCGATTGCTAGCACAGATACGCAGTATTTT. This translates into CASSVAIASTDTQYF.

There are a few counts of this clonotype. The rearrangement uses TRBV28 and TRBJ2-7, with D unclear. Germline CDR1 and CDR2: MDHEN and SYDVKM. This CDR3 region has 12 residues. V lost 3 bases and J lost 3, with 6 bases in between. Here the CDR3 reads CASSFISYEQYF. CDR3 nucleotides: TGTGCCAGCAGTTTCATTAGCTACGAGCAGTACTTC.

The chain employs TRBV7-9 and TRBJ2-1; a weak D match, TRBD1 (6 bases). V shed 4 bases and J shed 5 bases, with 12 bases lying between them. Germline CDR1 and CDR2: SEHNR and FQNEAQ (reference sequence). This CDR3 contains 14 residues. The CDR3 sequence: CASSSPQGNNEQFF. The DNA for the CDR3 is TGTGCCAGCAGCTCCCCACAGGGTAACAATGAGCAGTTCTTC.

The V and J genes are TRBV20-1 and TRBJ2-7; D call uncertain. CDR1 and CDR2 (germline): DFQATT, SNEGSKA (reference sequence). The CDR3 runs 13 residues. V dropped 3 bases and J dropped 3 bases, with 12 bases sitting between them. The CDR3 is CSASGDPLYEQYF. The CDR3 nucleotides are TGCAGTGCTAGTGGAGACCCCCTCTACGAGCAGTACTTC.

Worth noting for this clonotype: A much larger clone lies one base from this, so it may be a read error. The CDR3, as DNA: TGTGCCAGCAGCCAAGGACAGGGAATGAACACTGAAGCTTTCTTT. Protein sequence: CASSQGQGMNTEAFF. The V call is TRBV4-2, the J call TRBJ1-1; 7 bases match TRBD1. Germline V CDR1 and CDR2: LGHNA, YNFKEQ. This CDR3 spans 15 amino acids. With 1 base clipped from V and 0 bases from J, the junction kept 2 bases outside the gene matches.

In this sample, this clonotype turned up a few times. The chain joins TRBV5-1 to TRBJ2-3; D is unresolved. The germline V gene encodes CDR1 SGHRS and CDR2 YFSETQ. The CDR3 has 17 residues. Between the trimmed V and J ends, which lost 1 base and 0 bases, there was a span of 15 bases. The CDR3 bases are TGCGCCAGCAGCTTGAGAAGGGCCTTAAGGAGCACAGATACGCAGTATTTT. Protein: CASSLRRALRSTDTQYF.

This sequence joins TRBV2 and TRBJ1-2; no reliable D call. The V gene lost 0 bases and the J gene lost 0 bases, with 8 bases spanning the gap. This CDR3 has 15 amino acids. Per germline, CDR1 SNHLY and CDR2 FYNNEI. CDR3 sequence (DNA): TGTGCCAGCAGTGAAGCGGTAGAGGCTAACTATGGCTACACCTTC. Amino acids: CASSEAVEANYGYTF.